The T cell receptor beta chain under discussion was sequenced for a study of T cell clones after liver transplantation. Generated by immunoSEQ multiplex PCR, the TCRdb table keeps only in-frame clones and is missing some. The repertoire includes 45,000 to 55,000 clones, less than 85% of them detected once, and around 8.5% sits in the top ten. The clonotype was recovered from a human donor who received a liver transplant. The sequencing used CD4+ T cells from blood, collected before liver transplant.

The chain's CDR3 is CASSPMGVLRIRPLRYGYTF. In DNA form, the CDR3 reads TGCGCCAGCAGCCCAATGGGAGTCCTACGAATTCGGCCGTTGCGCTATGGCTACACCTTC. The V call is TRBV4-1, the J call TRBJ1-2; no definite D call. The V gene's germline CDR1 is MGHRA and CDR2 YSYEKL. The V and J ends lost 4 bases and 4 bases respectively, with 31 bases between them. CDR3 length: 20 residues.